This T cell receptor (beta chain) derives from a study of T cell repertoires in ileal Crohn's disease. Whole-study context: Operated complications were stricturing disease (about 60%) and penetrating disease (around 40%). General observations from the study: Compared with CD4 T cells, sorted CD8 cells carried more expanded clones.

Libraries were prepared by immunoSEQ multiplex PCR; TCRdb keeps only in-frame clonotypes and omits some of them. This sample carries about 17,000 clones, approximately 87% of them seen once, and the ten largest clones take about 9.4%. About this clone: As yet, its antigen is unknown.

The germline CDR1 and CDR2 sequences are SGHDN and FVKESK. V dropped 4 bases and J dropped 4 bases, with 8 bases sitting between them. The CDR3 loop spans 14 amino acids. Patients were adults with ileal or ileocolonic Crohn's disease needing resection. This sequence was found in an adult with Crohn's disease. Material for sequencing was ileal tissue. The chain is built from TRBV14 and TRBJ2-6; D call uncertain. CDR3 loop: CASSRQWGANVLTF. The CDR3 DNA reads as TGTGCCAGCAGCCGGCAATGGGGGGCCAACGTCCTGACTTTC.